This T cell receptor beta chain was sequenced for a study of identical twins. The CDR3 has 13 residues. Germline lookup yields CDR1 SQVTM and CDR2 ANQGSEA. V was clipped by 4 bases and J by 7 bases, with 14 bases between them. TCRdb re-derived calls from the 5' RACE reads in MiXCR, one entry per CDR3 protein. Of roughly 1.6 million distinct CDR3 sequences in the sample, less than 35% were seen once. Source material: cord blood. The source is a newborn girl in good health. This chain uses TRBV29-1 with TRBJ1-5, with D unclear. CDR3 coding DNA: TGCAGCGTTGTTTTTGGGCCCCGGCAGCCCCAGCATTTT. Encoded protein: CSVVFGPRQPQHF.